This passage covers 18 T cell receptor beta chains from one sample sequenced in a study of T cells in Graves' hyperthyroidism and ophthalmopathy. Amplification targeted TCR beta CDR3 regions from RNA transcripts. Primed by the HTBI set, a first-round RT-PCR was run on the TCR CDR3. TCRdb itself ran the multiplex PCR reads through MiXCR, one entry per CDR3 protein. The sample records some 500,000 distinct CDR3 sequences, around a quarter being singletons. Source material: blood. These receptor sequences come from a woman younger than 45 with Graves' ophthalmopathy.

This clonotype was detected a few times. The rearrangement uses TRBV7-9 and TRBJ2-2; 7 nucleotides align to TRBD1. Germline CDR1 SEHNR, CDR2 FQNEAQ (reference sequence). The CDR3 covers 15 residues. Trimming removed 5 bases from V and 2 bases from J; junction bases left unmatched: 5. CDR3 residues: CASSQRQGNTGELFF. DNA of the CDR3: TGTGCCAGCAGCCAGCGACAGGGAAACACCGGGGAGCTGTTTTTT.

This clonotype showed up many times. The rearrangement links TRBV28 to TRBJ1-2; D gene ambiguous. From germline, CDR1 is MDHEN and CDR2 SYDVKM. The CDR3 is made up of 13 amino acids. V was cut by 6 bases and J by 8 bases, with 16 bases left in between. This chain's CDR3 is CASSQFWGRGYTF. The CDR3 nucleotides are TGTGCCAGCAGCCAGTTCTGGGGAAGGGGCTACACCTTC.

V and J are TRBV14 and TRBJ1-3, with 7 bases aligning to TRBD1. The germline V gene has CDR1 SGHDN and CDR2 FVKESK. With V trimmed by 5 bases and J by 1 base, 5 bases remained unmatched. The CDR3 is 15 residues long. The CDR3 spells CASSFDRASGNTIYF. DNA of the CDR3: TGTGCCAGCAGCTTCGACAGGGCATCTGGAAACACCATATATTTT. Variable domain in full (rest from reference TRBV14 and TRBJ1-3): EAGVTQFPSHSVIEKGQTVTLRCDPISGHDNLYWYRRVMGKEIKFLLHFVKESKQDESGMPNNRFLAERTGGTYSTLKVQPAELEDSGVYFCASSFDRASGNTIYFGEGSWLTVV.

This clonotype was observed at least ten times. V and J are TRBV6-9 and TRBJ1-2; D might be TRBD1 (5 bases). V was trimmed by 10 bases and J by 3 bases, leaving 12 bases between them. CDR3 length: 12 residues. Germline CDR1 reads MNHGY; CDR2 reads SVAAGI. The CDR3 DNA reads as TGTGCCACCGGGGACGGGGACTATGGCTACACCTTC. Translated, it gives CATGDGDYGYTF.

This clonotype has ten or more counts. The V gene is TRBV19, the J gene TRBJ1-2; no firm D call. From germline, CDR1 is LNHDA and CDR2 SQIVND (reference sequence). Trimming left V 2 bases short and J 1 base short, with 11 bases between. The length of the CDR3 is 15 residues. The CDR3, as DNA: TGTGCCAGTAGTATAAACGACCACCTTAACTATGGCTACACCTTC. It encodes CASSINDHLNYGYTF.

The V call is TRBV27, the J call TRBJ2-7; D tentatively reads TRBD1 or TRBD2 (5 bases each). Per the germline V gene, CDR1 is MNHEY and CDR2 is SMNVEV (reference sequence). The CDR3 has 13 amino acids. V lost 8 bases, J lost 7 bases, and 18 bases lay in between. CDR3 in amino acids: CASGTGRPVEQYF. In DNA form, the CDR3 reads TGTGCCAGCGGAACGGGACGGCCCGTAGAGCAGTACTTC.

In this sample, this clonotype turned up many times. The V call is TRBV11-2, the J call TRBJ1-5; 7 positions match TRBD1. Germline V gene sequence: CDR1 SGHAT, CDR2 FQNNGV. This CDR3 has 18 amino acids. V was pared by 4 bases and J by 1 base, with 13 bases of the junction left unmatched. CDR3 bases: TGTGCCAGCAGCTCAAGGCCGACAGGGTTTCGGAGCAATCAGCCCCAGCATTTT. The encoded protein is CASSSRPTGFRSNQPQHF.

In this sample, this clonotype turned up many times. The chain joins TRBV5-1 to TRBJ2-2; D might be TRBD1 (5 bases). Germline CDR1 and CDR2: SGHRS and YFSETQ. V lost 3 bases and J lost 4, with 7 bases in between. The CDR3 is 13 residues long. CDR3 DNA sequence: TGCGCCAGCAGCTCCGACAGCACCGGGGAGCTGTTTTTT. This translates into CASSSDSTGELFF.

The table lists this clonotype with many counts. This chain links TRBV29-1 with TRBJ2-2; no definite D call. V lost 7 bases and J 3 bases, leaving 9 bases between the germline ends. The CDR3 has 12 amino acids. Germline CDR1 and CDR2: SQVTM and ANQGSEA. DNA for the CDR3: TGCAGCGCCGTTTTGGACACCGGGGAGCTGTTTTTT. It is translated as CSAVLDTGELFF.

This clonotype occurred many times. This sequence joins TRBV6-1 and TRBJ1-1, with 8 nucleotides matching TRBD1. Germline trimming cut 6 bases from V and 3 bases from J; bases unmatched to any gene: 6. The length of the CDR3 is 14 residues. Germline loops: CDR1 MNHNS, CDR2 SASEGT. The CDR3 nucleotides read TGTGCCAGCAGCCCAGGGGGCCGGCACACTGAAGCTTTCTTT. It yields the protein CASSPGGRHTEAFF.

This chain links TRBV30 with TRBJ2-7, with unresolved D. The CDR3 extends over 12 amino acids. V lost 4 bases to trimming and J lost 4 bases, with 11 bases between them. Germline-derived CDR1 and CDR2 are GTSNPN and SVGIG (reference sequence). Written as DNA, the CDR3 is TGTGCCTGGATGCTTGGTGGGTACGAGCAGTACTTC. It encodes CAWMLGGYEQYF. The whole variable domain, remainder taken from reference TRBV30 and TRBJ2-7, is SQTIHQWPATLVQPVGSPLSLECTVEGTSNPNLYWYRQAAGRGLQLLFYSVGIGQISSEVPQNLSASRPQDRQFILSSKKLLLSDSGFYLCAWMLGGYEQYFGPGTRLTVT.

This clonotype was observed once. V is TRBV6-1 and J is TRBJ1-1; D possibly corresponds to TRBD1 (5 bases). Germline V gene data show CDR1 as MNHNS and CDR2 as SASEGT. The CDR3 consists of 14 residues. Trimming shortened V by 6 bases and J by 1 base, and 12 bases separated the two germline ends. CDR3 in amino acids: CASRDINKNTEAFF. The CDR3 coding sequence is TGTGCCAGCAGGGACATTAATAAGAACACTGAAGCTTTCTTT.

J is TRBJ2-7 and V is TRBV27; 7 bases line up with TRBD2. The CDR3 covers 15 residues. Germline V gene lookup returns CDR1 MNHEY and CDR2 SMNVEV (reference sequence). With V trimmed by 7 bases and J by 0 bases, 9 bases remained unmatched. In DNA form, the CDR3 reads TGTGCCAGCAAAGGAGAGCTAGCGGACTCCTACGAGCAGTACTTC. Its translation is CASKGELADSYEQYF.

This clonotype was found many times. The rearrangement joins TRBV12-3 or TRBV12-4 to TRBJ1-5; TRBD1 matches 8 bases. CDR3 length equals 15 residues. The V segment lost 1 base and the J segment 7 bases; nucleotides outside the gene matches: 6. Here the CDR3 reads CASSLGLQGEQPQHF. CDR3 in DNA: TGTGCCAGCAGTTTAGGTTTACAGGGGGAACAGCCCCAGCATTTT.

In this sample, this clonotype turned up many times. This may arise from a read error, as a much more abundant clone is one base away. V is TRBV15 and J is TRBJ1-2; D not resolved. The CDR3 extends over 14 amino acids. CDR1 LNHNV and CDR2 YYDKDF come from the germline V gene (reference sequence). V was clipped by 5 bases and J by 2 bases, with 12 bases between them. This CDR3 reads CATSPQRMNYGYTF. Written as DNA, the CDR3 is TGTGCCACCAGCCCGCAGCGGATGAACTATGGCTACACCTTC.

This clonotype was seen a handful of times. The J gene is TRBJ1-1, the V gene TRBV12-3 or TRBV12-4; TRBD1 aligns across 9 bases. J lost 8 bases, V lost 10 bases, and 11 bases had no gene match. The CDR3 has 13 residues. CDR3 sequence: CAIRNVQGAEAFF. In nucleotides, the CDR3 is TGTGCCATCCGAAACGTACAGGGGGCCGAAGCTTTCTTT.

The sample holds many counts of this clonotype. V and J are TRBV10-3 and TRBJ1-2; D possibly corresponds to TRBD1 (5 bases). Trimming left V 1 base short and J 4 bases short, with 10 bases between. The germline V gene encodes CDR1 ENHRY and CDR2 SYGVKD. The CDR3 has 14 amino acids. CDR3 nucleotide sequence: TGTGCCATCAGTGAGTTAGAAGGGGCCTATGGCTACACCTTC. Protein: CAISELEGAYGYTF.

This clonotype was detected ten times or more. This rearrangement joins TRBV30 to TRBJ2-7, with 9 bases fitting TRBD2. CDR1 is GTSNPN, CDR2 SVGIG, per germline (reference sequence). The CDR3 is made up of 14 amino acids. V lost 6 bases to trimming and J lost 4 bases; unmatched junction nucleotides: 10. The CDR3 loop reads CACLRTSAGYEQYF. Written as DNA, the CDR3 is TGTGCCTGTTTAAGGACTAGCGCTGGGTACGAGCAGTACTTC. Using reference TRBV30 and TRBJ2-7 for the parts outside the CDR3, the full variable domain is SQTIHQWPATLVQPVGSPLSLECTVEGTSNPNLYWYRQAAGRGLQLLFYSVGIGQISSEVPQNLSASRPQDRQFILSSKKLLLSDSGFYLCACLRTSAGYEQYFGPGTRLTVT.